The table lists the clone carrying this T cell receptor (beta chain) with many counts. As yet, its antigen is unknown. The library tagged individual cDNA molecules with unique molecular identifiers. TCRdb used MiXCR to reprocess the RACE reads, holding one entry per CDR3 protein. The table records tens of thousands of distinct CDR3 sequences, about 6.6% of them present only once. The data originate from a study of human T cells and chemical hapten exposure. Study-level information: Weekly scalp doses of diphenylcyclopropenone were given to patients during the roughly 25-week study.

V lost 6 bases and J lost 7, with 15 bases in between. This CDR3 has 13 amino acids. Germline CDR1 is SQVTM and CDR2 is ANQGSEA. Study results and limitations: The presence of alopecia in the donors means their immune response may differ from healthy people's.

As for time point: patch test 2, 6 weeks after DPC sensitization. Noted treatment: therapeutic diphenylcyclopropenone sensitization with weekly scalp DPC. Blood draws came first, before each patch test. This clonotype originated in a woman aged 25-40 years with alopecia areata. Some clones in this sample may be carry-over from other donors' samples. This chain joins TRBV29-1 and TRBJ1-4; no reliable D call. Sequencing was performed on whole blood, taken in connection with sensitization to the hapten diphenylcyclopropenone (DPC). CDR3 bases: TGCAGCGTCGACCGCTCGACTTTTGAAAAACTGTTTTTT. Protein sequence: CSVDRSTFEKLFF.